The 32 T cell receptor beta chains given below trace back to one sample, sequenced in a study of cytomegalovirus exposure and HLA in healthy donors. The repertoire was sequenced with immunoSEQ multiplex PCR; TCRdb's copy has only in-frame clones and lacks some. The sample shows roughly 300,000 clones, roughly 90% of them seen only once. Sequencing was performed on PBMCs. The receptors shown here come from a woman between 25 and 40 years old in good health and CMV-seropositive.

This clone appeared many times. The DNA of the CDR3 is TGTGCCAGTAAGGACAGGGGGCCAGATACGCAGTATTTT. It encodes CASKDRGPDTQYF. The chain is built from TRBV19 and TRBJ2-3, with TRBD1 matching 11 bases. CDR3 length: 13 amino acids. Losses at the gene ends were 7 bases for V and 4 bases for J; bases not matched to a gene: 1. Germline CDR1 LNHDA, CDR2 SQIVND (reference sequence).

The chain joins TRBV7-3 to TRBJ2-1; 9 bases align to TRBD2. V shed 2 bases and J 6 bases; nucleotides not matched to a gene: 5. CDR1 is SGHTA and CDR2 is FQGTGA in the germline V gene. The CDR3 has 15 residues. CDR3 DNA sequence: TGTGCCAGCAGCTTAGAAGCGGGAGGCGCCAATGAGCAGTTCTTC. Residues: CASSLEAGGANEQFF. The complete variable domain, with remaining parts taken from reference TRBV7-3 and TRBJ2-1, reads GAGVSQTPSNKVTEKGKYVELRCDPISGHTALYWYRQSLGQGPEFLIYFQGTGAADDSGLPNDRFFAVRPEGSVSTLKIQRTERGDSAVYLCASSLEAGGANEQFFGPGTRLTVL.

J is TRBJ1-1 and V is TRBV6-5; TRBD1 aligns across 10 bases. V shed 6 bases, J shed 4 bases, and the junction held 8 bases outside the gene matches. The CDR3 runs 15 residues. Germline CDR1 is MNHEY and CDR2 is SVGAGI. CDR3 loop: CASRQTGGAGTEAFF. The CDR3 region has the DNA TGTGCCAGCAGGCAGACAGGGGGCGCGGGCACTGAAGCTTTCTTT.

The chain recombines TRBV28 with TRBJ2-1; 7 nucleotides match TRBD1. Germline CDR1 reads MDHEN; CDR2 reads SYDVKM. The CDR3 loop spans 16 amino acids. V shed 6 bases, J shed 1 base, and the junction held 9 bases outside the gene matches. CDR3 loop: CASRPLPGGSYNEQFF. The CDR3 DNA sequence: TGTGCCAGCAGACCCCTTCCAGGGGGTTCCTACAATGAGCAGTTCTTC.

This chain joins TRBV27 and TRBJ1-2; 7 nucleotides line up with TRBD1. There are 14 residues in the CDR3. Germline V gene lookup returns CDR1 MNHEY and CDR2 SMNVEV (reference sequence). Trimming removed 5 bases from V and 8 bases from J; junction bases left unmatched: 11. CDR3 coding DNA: TGTGCCAGCAGTCCCAACGACAGGGCTGGCGGCTACACCTTC. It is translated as CASSPNDRAGGYTF.

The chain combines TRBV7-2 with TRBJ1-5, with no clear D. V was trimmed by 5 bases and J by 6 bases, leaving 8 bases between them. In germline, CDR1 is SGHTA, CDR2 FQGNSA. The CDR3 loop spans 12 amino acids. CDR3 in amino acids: CASSAIGQPQHF. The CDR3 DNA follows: TGTGCCAGCAGCGCGATTGGTCAGCCCCAGCATTTT.

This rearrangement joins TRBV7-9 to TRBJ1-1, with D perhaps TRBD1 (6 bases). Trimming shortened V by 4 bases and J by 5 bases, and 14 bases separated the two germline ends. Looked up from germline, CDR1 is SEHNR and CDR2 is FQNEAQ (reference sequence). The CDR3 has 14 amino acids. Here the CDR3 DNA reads TGTGCCAGCAGCTCACGACAGGAGTTTACTGAAGCTTTCTTT. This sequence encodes CASSSRQEFTEAFF.

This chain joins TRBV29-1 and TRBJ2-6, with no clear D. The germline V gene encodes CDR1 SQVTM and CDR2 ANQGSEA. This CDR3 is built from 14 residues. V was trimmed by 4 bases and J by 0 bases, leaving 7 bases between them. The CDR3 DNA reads TGCAGCGTTGTGACCTACTCTGGGGCCAACGTCCTGACTTTC. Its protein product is CSVVTYSGANVLTF.

For the CDR3, the DNA is TGTGCCAGCAGCCCTGATCGCATACAAGAGACCCAGTACTTC. As protein: CASSPDRIQETQYF. This sequence joins TRBV4-2 and TRBJ2-5, with D hard to call. The length of the CDR3 is 14 residues. In germline, CDR1 is LGHNA, CDR2 YNFKEQ. The V gene lost 4 bases and the J gene lost 2 bases, with 11 bases spanning the gap.

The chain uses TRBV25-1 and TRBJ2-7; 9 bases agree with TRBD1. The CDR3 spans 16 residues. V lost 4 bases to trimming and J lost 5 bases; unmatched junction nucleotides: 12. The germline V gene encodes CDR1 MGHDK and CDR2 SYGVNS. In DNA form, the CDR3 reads TGTGCCAGCAGTGCCCACGGGGGGACAGGGACCCACGAGCAGTACTTC. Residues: CASSAHGGTGTHEQYF.

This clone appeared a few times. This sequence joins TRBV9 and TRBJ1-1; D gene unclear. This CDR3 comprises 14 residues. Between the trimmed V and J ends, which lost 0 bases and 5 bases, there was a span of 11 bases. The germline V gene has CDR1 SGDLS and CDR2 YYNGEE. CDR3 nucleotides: TGTGCCAGCAGCGTAGCCCCTGGTCAGACTGAAGCTTTCTTT. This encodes CASSVAPGQTEAFF. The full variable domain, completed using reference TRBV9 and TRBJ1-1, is DSGVTQTPKHLITATGQRVTLRCSPRSGDLSVYWYQQSLDQGLQFLIQYYNGEERAKGNILERFSAQQFPDLHSELNLSSLELGDSALYFCASSVAPGQTEAFFGQGTRLTVV.

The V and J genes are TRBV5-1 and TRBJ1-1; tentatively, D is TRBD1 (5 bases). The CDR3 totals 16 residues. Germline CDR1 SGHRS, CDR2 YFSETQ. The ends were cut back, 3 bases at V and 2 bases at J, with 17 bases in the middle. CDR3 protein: CASSYTLRGANTEAFF. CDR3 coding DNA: TGCGCCAGCAGCTACACTCTCCGAGGGGCAAACACTGAAGCTTTCTTT. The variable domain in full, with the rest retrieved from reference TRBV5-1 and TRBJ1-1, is KAGVTQTPRYLIKTRGQQVTLSCSPISGHRSVSWYQQTPGQGLQFLFEYFSETQRNKGNFPGRFSGRQFSNSRSEMNVSTLELGDSALYLCASSYTLRGANTEAFFGQGTRLTVV.

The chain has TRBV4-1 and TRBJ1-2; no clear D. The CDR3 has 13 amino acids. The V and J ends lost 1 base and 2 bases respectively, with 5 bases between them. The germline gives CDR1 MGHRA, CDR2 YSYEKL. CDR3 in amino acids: CASSQVGNYGYTF. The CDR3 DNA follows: TGCGCCAGCAGCCAAGTAGGAAACTATGGCTACACCTTC.

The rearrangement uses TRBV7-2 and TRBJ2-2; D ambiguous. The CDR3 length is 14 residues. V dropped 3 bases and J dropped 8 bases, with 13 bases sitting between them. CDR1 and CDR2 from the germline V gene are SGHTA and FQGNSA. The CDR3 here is CASSFQESRGELFF. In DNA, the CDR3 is TGTGCCAGCAGCTTCCAAGAGTCAAGGGGGGAGCTGTTTTTT.

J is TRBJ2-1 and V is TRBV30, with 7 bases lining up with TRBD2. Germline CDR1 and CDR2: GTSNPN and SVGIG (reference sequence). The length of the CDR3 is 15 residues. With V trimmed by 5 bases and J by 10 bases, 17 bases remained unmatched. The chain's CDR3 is CAWSWGGGPLGEQFF. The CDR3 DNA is TGTGCCTGGTCCTGGGGGGGAGGTCCCCTCGGCGAGCAGTTCTTC.

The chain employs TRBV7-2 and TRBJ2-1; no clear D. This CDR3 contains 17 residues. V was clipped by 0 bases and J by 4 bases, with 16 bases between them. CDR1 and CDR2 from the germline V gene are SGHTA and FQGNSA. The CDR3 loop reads CASSLAWLAEPYNEQFF. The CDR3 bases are TGTGCCAGCAGCTTAGCGTGGTTGGCGGAACCTTACAATGAGCAGTTCTTC.

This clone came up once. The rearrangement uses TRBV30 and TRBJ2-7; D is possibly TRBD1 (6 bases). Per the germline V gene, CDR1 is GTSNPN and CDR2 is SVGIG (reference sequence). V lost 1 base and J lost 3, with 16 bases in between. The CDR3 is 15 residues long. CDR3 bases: TGTGCCTGGAGTGCGGGGCAGGGACATAACTACGAGCAGTACTTC. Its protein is CAWSAGQGHNYEQYF. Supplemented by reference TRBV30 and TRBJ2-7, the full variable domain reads SQTIHQWPATLVQPVGSPLSLECTVEGTSNPNLYWYRQAAGRGLQLLFYSVGIGQISSEVPQNLSASRPQDRQFILSSKKLLLSDSGFYLCAWSAGQGHNYEQYFGPGTRLTVT.

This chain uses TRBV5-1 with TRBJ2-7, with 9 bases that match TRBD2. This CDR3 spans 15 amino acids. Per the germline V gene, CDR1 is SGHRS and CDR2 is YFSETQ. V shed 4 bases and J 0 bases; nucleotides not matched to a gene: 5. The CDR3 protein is CASSLIAGASYEQYF. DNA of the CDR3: TGCGCCAGCAGCCTGATAGCGGGGGCCTCCTACGAGCAGTACTTC.

This CDR3 is CASSLLAGGLTGANVLTF. The CDR3 DNA is TGCGCCAGCAGTCTCCTAGCGGGAGGTCTAACTGGGGCCAACGTCCTGACTTTC. The chain employs TRBV5-1 and TRBJ2-6; 11 positions agree with TRBD2. Germline V gene sequence: CDR1 SGHRS, CDR2 YFSETQ. The CDR3 has 18 residues. V shed 5 bases, J shed 2 bases, and the junction held 9 bases outside the gene matches.

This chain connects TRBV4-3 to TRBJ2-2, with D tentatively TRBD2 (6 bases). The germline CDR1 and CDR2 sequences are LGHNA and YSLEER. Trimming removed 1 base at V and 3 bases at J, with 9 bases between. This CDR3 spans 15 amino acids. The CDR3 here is CASSQGGLHTGELFF. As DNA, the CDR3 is TGCGCCAGCAGCCAAGGCGGACTACACACCGGGGAGCTGTTTTTT.

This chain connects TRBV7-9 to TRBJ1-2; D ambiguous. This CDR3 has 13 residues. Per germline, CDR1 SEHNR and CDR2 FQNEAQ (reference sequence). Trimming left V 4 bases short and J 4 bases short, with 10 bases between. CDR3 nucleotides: TGTGCCAGCAGCTCTAGGAGGGCCTATGGCTACACCTTC. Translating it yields CASSSRRAYGYTF.

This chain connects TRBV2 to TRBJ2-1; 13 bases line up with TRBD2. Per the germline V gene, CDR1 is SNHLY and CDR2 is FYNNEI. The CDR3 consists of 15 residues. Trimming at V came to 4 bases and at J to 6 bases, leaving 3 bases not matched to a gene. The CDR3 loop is CASSGTSGGANEQFF. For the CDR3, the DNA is TGTGCCAGCAGTGGTACTAGCGGGGGGGCCAATGAGCAGTTCTTC.

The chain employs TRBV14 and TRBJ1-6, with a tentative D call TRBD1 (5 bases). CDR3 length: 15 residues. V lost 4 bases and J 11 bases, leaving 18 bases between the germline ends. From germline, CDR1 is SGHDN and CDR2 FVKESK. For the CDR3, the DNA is TGTGCCAGCAGCCGATCCGGGACCCAAAATACACCCCTCCACTTT. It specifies CASSRSGTQNTPLHF.

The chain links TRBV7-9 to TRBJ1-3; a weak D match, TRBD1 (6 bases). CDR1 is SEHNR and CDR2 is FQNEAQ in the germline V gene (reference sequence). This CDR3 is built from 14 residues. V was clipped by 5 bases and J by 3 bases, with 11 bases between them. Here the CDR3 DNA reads TGTGCCAGCAGCGTTAAGGGGGGTGGAAACACCATATATTTT. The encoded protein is CASSVKGGGNTIYF.

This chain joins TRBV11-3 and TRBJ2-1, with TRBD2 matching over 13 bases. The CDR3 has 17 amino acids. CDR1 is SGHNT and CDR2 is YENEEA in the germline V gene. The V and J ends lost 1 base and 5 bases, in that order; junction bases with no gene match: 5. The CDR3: CASSLATGLAGDNEQFF. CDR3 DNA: TGTGCCAGCAGCTTAGCCACAGGACTAGCGGGGGACAATGAGCAGTTCTTC.

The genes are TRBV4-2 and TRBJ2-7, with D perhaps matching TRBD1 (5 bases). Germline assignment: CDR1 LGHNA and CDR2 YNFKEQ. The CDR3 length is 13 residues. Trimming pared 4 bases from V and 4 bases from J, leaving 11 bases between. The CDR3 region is CASSPDSTYEQYF. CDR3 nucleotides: TGTGCCAGCAGCCCCGACAGTACTTACGAGCAGTACTTC.

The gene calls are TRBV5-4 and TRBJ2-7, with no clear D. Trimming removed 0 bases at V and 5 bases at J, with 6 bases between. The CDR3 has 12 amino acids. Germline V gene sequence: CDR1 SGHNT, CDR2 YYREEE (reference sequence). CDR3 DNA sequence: TGTGCCAGCAGCTTGGAATCGGACGAGCAGTACTTC. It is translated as CASSLESDEQYF. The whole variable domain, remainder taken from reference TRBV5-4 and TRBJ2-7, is ETGVTQSPTHLIKTRGQQVTLRCSSQSGHNTVSWYQQALGQGPQFIFQYYREEENGRGNFPPRFSGLQFPNYSSELNVNALELDDSALYLCASSLESDEQYFGPGTRLTVT.

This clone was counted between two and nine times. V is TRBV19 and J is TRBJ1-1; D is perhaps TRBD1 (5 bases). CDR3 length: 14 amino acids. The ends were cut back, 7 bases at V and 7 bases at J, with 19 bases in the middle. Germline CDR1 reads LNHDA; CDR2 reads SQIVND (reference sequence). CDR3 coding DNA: TGTGCCAGTACCCGGGCGGGGCCGGACGGTGAAGCTTTCTTT. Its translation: CASTRAGPDGEAFF. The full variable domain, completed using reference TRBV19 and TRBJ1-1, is DGGITQSPKYLFRKEGQNVTLSCEQNLNHDAMYWYRQDPGQGLRLIYYSQIVNDFQKGDIAEGYSVSREKKESFPLTVTSAQKNPTAFYLCASTRAGPDGEAFFGQGTRLTVV.

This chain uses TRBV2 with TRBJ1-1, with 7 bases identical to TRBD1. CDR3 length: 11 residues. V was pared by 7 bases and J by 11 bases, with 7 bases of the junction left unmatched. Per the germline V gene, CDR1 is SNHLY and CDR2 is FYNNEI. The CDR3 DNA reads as TGTGCCAGCACCGACAGGGTCTTCGCTTTCTTT. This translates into CASTDRVFAFF.

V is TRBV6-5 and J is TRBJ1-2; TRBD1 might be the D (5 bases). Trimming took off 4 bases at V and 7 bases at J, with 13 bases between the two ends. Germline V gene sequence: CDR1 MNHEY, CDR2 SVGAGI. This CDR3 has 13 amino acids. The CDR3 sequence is CASSSGAGLGYTF. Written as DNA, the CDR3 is TGTGCCAGCAGTTCTGGCGCAGGGCTTGGCTACACCTTC.

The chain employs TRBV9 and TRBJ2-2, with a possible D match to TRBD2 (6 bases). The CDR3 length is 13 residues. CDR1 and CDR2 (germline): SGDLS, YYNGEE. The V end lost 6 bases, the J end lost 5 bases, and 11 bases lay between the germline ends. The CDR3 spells CASTREWTGELFF. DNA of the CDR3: TGTGCCAGCACTCGGGAGTGGACCGGGGAGCTGTTTTTT. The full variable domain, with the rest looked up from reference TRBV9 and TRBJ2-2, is DSGVTQTPKHLITATGQRVTLRCSPRSGDLSVYWYQQSLDQGLQFLIQYYNGEERAKGNILERFSAQQFPDLHSELNLSSLELGDSALYFCASTREWTGELFFGEGSRLTVL.

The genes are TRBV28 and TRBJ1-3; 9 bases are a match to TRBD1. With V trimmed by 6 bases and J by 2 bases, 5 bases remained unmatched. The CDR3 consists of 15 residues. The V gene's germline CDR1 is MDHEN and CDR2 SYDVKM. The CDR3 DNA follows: TGTGCCAGCAGACGGGACAGGGTTGCTGGAAACACCATATATTTT. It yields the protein CASRRDRVAGNTIYF.